This TCR beta chain was captured by sequencing in a study of CD8+ T cells in alopecia areata. With 2 bases removed from V and 6 bases from J, the gap between germline ends came to 11 bases. Germline V gene data show CDR1 as SGDLS and CDR2 as YYNGEE. This CDR3 region has 13 residues. Treatment here: oral pan-JAK inhibitor, 5-10 mg twice daily. RNA extraction and reverse transcription yielded cDNA as sequencing template. Sequencing used immunoSEQ multiplex PCR; TCRdb keeps in-frame clones, though not all of them. The sample yields approximately 120,000 clones, around 60% seen once. This material consisted of CD4+ T cells sorted from blood, taken at week 4, from a patient treated with tofacitinib. The origin of this receptor is a human donor with alopecia areata. The chain has TRBV9 and TRBJ1-2; no clear D. The CDR3 spells CASSVTATHGYTF. DNA of the CDR3: TGTGCCAGCAGCGTGACCGCTACGCATGGCTACACCTTC. Drawing the rest from reference TRBV9 and TRBJ1-2, the complete variable domain is DSGVTQTPKHLITATGQRVTLRCSPRSGDLSVYWYQQSLDQGLQFLIQYYNGEERAKGNILERFSAQQFPDLHSELNLSSLELGDSALYFCASSVTATHGYTFGSGTRLTVV.